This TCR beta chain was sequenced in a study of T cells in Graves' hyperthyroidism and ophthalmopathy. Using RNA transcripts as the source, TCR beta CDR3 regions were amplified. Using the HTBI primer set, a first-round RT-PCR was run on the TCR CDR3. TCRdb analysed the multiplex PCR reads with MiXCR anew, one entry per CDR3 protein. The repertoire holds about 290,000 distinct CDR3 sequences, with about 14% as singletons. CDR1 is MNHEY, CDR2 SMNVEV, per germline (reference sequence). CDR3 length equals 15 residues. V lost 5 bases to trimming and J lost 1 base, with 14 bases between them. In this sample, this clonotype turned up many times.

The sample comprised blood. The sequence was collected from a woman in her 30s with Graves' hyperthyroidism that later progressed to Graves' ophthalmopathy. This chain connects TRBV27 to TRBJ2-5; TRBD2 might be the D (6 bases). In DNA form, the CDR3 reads TGTGCCAGCAGTGACACCGGGGACTTCCAAGAGACCCAGTACTTC. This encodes CASSDTGDFQETQYF.